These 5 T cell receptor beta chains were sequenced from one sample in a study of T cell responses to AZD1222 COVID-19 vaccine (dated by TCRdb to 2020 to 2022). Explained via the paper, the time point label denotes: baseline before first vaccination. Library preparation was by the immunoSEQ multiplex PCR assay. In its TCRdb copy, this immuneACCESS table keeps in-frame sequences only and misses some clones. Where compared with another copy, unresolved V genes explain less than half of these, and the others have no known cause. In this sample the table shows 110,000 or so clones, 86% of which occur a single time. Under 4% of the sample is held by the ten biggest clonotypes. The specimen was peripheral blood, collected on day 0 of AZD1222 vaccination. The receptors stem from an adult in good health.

This CDR3 is CASSPDRTNEKLFF. The CDR3 region has the DNA TGTGCCAGTAGCCCGGACAGAACTAATGAAAAACTGTTTTTT. The chain employs TRBV19 and TRBJ1-4; perhaps TRBD1 as D (6 bases). CDR1 and CDR2 (germline): LNHDA, SQIVND (reference sequence). This CDR3 has 14 amino acids. V lost 6 bases and J lost 1, with 9 bases in between.

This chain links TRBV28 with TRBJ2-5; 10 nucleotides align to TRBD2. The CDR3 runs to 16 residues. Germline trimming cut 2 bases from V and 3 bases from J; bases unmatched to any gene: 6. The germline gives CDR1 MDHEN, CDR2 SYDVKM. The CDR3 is CASSLPSGGAKETQYF. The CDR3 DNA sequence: TGTGCCAGCAGTTTACCAAGCGGGGGGGCCAAAGAGACCCAGTACTTC. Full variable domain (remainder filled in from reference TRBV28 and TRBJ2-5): DVKVTQSSRYLVKRTGEKVFLECVQDMDHENMFWYRQDPGLGLRLIYFSYDVKMKEKGDIPEGYSVSREKKERFSLILESASTNQTSMYLCASSLPSGGAKETQYFGPGTRLLVL.

CDR3 coding DNA: TGTGCCAGCAGCTTGACTAGCGGGGGGGCCGGCGGGGAGCTGTTTTTT. Its protein product is CASSLTSGGAGGELFF. The chain carries TRBV9 and TRBJ2-2; TRBD2 aligns across 14 bases. The CDR3 loop spans 16 amino acids. CDR1 is SGDLS and CDR2 is YYNGEE in the germline V gene. Trimming removed 4 bases from V and 7 bases from J; junction bases left unmatched: 6.

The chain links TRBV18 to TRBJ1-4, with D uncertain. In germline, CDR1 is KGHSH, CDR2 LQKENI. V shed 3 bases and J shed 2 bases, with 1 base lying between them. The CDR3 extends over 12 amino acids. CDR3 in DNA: TGTGCCAGCTCACCTACTAATGAAAAACTGTTTTTT. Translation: CASSPTNEKLFF.

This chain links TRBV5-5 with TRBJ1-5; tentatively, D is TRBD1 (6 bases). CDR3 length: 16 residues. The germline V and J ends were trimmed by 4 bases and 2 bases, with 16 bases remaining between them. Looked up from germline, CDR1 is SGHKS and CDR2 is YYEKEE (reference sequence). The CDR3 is CASSRQGSVGNQPQHF. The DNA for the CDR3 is TGTGCCAGCAGCCGGCAGGGGTCCGTGGGCAATCAGCCCCAGCATTTT.